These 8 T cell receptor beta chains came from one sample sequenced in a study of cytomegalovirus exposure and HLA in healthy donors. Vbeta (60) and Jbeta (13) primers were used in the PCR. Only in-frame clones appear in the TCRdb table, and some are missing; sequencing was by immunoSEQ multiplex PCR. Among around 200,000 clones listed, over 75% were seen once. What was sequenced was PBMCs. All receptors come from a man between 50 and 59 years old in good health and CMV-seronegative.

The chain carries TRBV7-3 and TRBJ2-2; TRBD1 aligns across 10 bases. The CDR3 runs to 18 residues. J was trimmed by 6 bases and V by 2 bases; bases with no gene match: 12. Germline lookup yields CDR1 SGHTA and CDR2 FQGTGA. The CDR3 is CASSLGTGTGAYAGELFF. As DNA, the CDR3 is TGTGCCAGCAGCTTAGGCACCGGGACAGGGGCTTACGCCGGGGAGCTGTTTTTT.

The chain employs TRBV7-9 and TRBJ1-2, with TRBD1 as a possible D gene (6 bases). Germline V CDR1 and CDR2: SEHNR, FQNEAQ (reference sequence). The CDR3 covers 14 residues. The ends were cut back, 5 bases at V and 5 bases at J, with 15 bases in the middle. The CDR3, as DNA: TGTGCCAGCAGCGACCAGCAGGGGATATATGGCTACACCTTC. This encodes CASSDQQGIYGYTF.

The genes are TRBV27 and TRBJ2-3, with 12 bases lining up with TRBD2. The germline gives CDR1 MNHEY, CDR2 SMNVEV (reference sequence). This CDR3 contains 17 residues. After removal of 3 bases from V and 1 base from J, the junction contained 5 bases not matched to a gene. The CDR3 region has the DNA TGTGCCAGCAGTTTGCTAGCGGGGGGGCCGGGCACAGATACGCAGTATTTT. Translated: CASSLLAGGPGTDTQYF.

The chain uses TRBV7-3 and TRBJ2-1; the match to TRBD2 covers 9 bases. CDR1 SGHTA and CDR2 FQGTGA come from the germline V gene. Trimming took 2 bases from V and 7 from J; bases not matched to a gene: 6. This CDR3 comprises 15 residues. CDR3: CASSLDSGGGNEQFF. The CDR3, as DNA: TGTGCCAGCAGCTTAGATAGCGGGGGTGGGAATGAGCAGTTCTTC. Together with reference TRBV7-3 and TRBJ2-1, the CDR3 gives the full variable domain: GAGVSQTPSNKVTEKGKYVELRCDPISGHTALYWYRQSLGQGPEFLIYFQGTGAADDSGLPNDRFFAVRPEGSVSTLKIQRTERGDSAVYLCASSLDSGGGNEQFFGPGTRLTVL.

The CDR3 loop is CASSLASKGQLYGYTF. CDR3 in DNA: TGTGCCAGCAGCTTAGCTTCTAAGGGACAGCTCTATGGCTACACCTTC. The V and J genes are TRBV11-2 and TRBJ1-2; 7 bases fit TRBD1. This CDR3 is built from 16 residues. Germline V CDR1 and CDR2: SGHAT, FQNNGV. V lost 1 base and J lost 4; bases outside the gene matches: 9.

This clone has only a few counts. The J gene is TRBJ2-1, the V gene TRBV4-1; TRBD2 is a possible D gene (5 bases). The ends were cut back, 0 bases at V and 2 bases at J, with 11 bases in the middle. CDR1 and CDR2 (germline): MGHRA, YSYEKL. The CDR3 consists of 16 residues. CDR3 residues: CASSQEGEITYNEQFF. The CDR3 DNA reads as TGCGCCAGCAGCCAAGAGGGAGAGATCACCTACAATGAGCAGTTCTTC.

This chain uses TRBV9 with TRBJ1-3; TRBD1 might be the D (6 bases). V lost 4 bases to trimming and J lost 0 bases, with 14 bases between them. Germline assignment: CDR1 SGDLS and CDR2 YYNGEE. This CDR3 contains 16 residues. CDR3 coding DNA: TGTGCCAGCAGCACCACAACAGGGTTCTCTGGAAACACCATATATTTT. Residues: CASSTTTGFSGNTIYF.

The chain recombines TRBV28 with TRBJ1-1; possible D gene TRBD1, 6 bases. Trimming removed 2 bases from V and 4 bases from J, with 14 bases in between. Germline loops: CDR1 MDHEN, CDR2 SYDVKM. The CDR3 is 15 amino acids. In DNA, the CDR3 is TGTGCCAGCAGTTTAGGGGGAACAGGGTCCACTGAAGCTTTCTTT. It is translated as CASSLGGTGSTEAFF.